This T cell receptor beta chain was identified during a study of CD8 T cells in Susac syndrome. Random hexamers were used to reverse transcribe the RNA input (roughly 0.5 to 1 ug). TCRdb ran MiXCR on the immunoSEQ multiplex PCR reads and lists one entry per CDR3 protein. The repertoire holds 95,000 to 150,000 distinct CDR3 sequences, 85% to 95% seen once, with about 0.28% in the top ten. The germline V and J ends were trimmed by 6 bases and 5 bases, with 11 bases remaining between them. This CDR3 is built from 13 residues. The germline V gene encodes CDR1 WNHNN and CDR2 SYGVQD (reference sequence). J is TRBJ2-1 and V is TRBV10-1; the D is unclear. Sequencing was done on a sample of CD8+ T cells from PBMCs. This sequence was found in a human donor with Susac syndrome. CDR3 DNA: TGCGCCAGCAGCCCTGGACCACACAATGAGCAGTTCTTC. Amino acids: CASSPGPHNEQFF.